The clone carrying this T cell receptor beta chain was picked up a small number of times. The entry originates in a study of blood T cell repertoires in COVID-19. Study summary: T cells, B-cell-depleted T cells, or PBMCs supplied cDNA or gDNA.

Per the study methods: The assay estimated nucleated cells by amplifying reference gene primers. Profiled with immunoSEQ multiplex PCR; TCRdb holds only in-frame clones, not every one. V and J calls and clone size are copied from that table; D and trimming were computed from the DNA. This sample has about 220,000 clones, with around 89% found just once. Germline-derived CDR1 and CDR2 are MGHRA and YSYEKL. V dropped 4 bases and J dropped 2; count of bases not matched to a gene: 8. This CDR3 is 17 amino acids long. This TCR was sampled from a woman aged 18-30 years in a cohort exposed to, infected with or recovered from COVID-19 (not recorded which). The rearrangement uses TRBV4-1 and TRBJ2-1; 10 positions agree with TRBD2. Sequenced: PBMCs or T cells enriched from blood (not recorded which). The CDR3 sequence is CASSPRRLAGAYNEQFF. CDR3 nucleotide sequence: TGCGCCAGCAGCCCCAGAAGGCTAGCGGGGGCCTACAATGAGCAGTTCTTC.